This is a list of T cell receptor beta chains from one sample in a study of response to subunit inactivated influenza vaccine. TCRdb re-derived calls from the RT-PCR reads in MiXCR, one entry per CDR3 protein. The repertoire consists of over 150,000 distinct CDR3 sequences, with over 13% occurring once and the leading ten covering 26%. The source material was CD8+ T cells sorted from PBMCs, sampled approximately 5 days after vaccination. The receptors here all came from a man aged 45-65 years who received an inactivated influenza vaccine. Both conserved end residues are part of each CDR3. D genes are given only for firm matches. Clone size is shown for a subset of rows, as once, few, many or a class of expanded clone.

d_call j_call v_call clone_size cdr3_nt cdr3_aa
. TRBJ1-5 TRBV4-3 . TGCGCCAGCAGCCAAGAGAGGGACCTCAATCAGCCCCAGCATTTT CASSQERDLNQPQHF
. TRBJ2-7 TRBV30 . TGTGCCTGGAGCGCGACTTCCTACGAGCAGTACTTC CAWSATSYEQYF
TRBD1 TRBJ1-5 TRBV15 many TGTGCCACCAGTAACAGGGGGGTGGGCAATCAGCCCCAGCATTTT CATSNRGVGNQPQHF
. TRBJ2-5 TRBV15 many TGTGCCACCAGCAGATTGACGGCCGAAGAGACCCAGTACTTC CATSRLTAEETQYF
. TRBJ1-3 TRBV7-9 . TGTGCCAGCAGCGTACCTTTCAAGGGCTCTGGAAACACCATATATTTT CASSVPFKGSGNTIYF
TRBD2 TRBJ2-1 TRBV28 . TGTGCCAGCAGTCCCCCAGCGGGGGGCGTAACCGGCGCTGTCGGCTACAATGAGCAGTTCTTC CASSPPAGGVTGAVGYNEQFF
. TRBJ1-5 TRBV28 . TGTGCCAGCAGTTTATGGCCGGACCATAGCAATCAGCCCCAGCATTTT CASSLWPDHSNQPQHF
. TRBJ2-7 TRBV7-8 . TGTGCCAGCAGCTCAGACACCTACGAGCAGTACTTC CASSSDTYEQYF
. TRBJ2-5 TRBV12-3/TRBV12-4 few TGTGCCAGCAGTTTTTCCGGATTCCAAGAGACCCAGTACTTC CASSFSGFQETQYF
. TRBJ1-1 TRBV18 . TGTGCCAGCTCACCAGATCCGAGTGAAGCTTTCTTT CASSPDPSEAFF
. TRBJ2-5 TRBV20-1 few TGCAGTGCTAGAGAGGAGACCCAGTACTTC CSAREETQYF
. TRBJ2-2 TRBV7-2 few TGTGCCAGCAGATATAAGACAGGGAACACCGGGGAGCTGTTTTTT CASRYKTGNTGELFF
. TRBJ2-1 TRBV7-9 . TGTGCCAGCATCCTTGGGGCCGTCAATGAGCAGTTCTTC CASILGAVNEQFF
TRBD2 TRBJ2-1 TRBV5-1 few TGCGCCAGCAGCCTTTCTAGCGGGAGGGTTGAGCAGTTCTTC CASSLSSGRVEQFF
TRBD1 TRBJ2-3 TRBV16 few TGTGCCAGCAGCCCTAACAGGGGGCATAAGACAGATACGCAGTATTTT CASSPNRGHKTDTQYF
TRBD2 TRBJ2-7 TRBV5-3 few TGTGCCAGAAGCCCGAGACTCGGACTAGCGGGAGGGCCCGGCTACGAGCAGTACTTC CARSPRLGLAGGPGYEQYF
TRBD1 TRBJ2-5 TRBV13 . TGTGCCAGCAGCTTAGAGACAGGGGGCCTTCAAGAGACCCAGTACTTC CASSLETGGLQETQYF
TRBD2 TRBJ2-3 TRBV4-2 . TGTGCCAGCAGCCAAGATCCGGGACTAGGGAGAGATACGCAGTATTTT CASSQDPGLGRDTQYF
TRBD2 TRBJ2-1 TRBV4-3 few TGCGCCAGCAGTCTGGTGGCGGGCGGGGGGACGAACAATGAGCAGTTCTTC CASSLVAGGGTNNEQFF
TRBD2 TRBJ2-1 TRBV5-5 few TGTGCCAGCAGCTTAGCGGGAGGGCCGGGGAATGAGCAGTTCTTC CASSLAGGPGNEQFF
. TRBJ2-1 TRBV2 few TGTGCCAGCGGGGACGATGAGCAGTTCTTC CASGDDEQFF
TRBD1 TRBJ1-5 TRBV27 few TGTGCCACAAGACAGGGGGCAAACAATCAGCCCCAGCATTTT CATRQGANNQPQHF
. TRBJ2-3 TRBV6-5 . TGTGCCAGCAGTTACCAGAAGGGTAGCACAGATACGCAGTATTTT CASSYQKGSTDTQYF
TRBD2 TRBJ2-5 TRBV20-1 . TGCTGTGCTTCTCCCCTGACTAGCGGCCAAGAGACCCAGTACTTC CCASPLTSGQETQYF
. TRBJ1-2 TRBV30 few TGTGCCTGGACCCGGACCTTTGGCTACACCTTC CAWTRTFGYTF
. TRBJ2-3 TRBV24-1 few TGTGCCACCAGTGATTTGGGGGGCACAGATACGCAGTATTTT CATSDLGGTDTQYF
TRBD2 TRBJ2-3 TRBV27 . TGTGCCAGCAGCCGATTACTAGCGGGAACAGATACGCAGTATTTT CASSRLLAGTDTQYF
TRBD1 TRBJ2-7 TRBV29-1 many TGCAGCGTTGAAGATAATACAGGGGGTCCCTACGAGCAGTACTTC CSVEDNTGGPYEQYF
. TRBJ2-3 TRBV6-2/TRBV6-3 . TGTGCCAGCAGTTCTCGAGGGGAAGGTACGCAGTATTTT CASSSRGEGTQYF
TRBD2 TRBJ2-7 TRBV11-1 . TGTGCCAGCAGCTTTCTAGGACTAGACGAGCAGTACTTC CASSFLGLDEQYF
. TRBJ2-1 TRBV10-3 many TGTGCCATCAGTACCCCGGGGGTACGTCAAAATGAGCAGTTCTTC CAISTPGVRQNEQFF
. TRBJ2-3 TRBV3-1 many TGTGCCAGCAGCCCTCCGACGGTGGATACGCAGTATTTT CASSPPTVDTQYF
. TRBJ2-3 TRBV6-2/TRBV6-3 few TGTGCCAGCAGTTACTCGAGAATGGATACGCAGTATTTT CASSYSRMDTQYF
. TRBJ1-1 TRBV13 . TGTGCCAGCAGCCCCGCACCCAACACTGAAGCTTTCTTT CASSPAPNTEAFF
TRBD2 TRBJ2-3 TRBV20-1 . TGCAGTGCTTGGGGCTGGCGGGAGGACCTCTATAGCACAGATACGCAGTATTTT CSAWGWREDLYSTDTQYF
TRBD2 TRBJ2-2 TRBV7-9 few TGTGCCAGCAGATTTCCTCTGCGGGGGGCCGGGGAGCTGTTTTTT CASRFPLRGAGELFF
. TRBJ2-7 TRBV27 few TGTGCCAGCAGTCTAGACGGCGATGTCGAGCAGTACTTC CASSLDGDVEQYF
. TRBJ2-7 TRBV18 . TGTGCCAGGCCGGAGGGGGCCGAGCAGTACTTC CARPEGAEQYF
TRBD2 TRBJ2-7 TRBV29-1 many TGCAGCGTTGATAGAGGTGGTTCTAGCGGGCAATACGAGCAGTACTTC CSVDRGGSSGQYEQYF
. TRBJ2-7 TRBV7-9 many TGTGCCAGCAGCTCCAAAGACACCTACGAGCAGTACTTC CASSSKDTYEQYF
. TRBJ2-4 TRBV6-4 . TGTGCCAGCAAGAGGGGGGAGGGGAGCAAAAACATTCAGTACTTC CASKRGEGSKNIQYF
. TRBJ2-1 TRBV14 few TGTGCCAGCAGCCAAGGATCCGGGGCCGGGTGGGAGCAGTTCTTC CASSQGSGAGWEQFF